Listed below are T cell receptor beta chains from one sample, sequenced in a study of T cells after yellow fever vaccination. TCRdb recomputed calls from the 5' RACE reads with MiXCR, one row per CDR3 protein. The sample holds about 74,000 distinct CDR3 sequences, roughly 6.9% seen once. Sequenced material: CD8+ T cells sorted from PBMCs, taken 4 to 5 days after the first yellow fever vaccination. The receptors were sampled from a man aged 18 to 30 who received the YFV17D yellow fever vaccine. CDR3s include the opening cysteine and the closing phenylalanine or tryptophan. The D gene is left open where the match is weak. Rows give clone size only sometimes, using once, few, many, or a class for an expanded clone.

>NA|NA|TRBJ2-2|TRBV11-2
CASRIRIGELFF
TGTGCCAGCAGGATAAGAATCGGGGAGCTGTTTTTT
>TRBD2|NA|TRBJ2-1|TRBV20-1
CSAVGLAGGNEQFF
TGCAGTGCCGTGGGACTAGCGGGGGGGAATGAGCAGTTCTTC
>NA|NA|TRBJ2-1|TRBV4-3
CASSPEKVSYNEQFF
TGCGCCAGCAGCCCTGAAAAGGTCTCCTACAATGAGCAGTTCTTC
>NA|few|TRBJ1-6|TRBV6-5
CASSSIRVSYNSPLHF
TGTGCCAGCAGTTCTATTCGGGTTTCCTATAATTCACCCCTCCACTTT
>NA|many|TRBJ2-7|TRBV19
CASSRGMDEQYF
TGTGCCAGTAGCCGCGGGATGGACGAGCAGTACTTC
>NA|many|TRBJ2-3|TRBV7-2
CASSLGADTQYF
TGTGCCAGCAGCTTGGGGGCAGATACGCAGTATTTT
>TRBD2|NA|TRBJ2-3|TRBV6-5
CASSYTEGSGGATDMQYF
TGTGCCAGCAGTTACACCGAAGGTAGCGGGGGGGCGACAGATATGCAGTATTTT
>NA|many|TRBJ1-5|TRBV4-1
CASSSTQGSNQPQHF
TGCGCCAGCAGCTCAACCCAAGGAAGCAATCAGCCCCAGCATTTT
>NA|medium-sized|TRBJ2-5|TRBV27
CASSLDSTQETQYF
TGTGCCAGCAGTTTAGACAGCACACAAGAGACCCAGTACTTC
>NA|few|TRBJ2-2|TRBV2
CASGAYRNTGELFF
TGTGCCAGCGGGGCTTACAGGAACACCGGGGAGCTGTTTTTT
>NA|NA|TRBJ2-1|TRBV5-6
CARGPELRYNEQFF
TGTGCCAGGGGCCCCGAGCTACGGTACAATGAGCAGTTCTTC
>TRBD1|few|TRBJ1-3|TRBV7-9
CASWGQTGNTIYF
TGTGCCAGCTGGGGACAGACTGGAAACACCATATATTTT
>NA|few|TRBJ2-5|TRBV11-2
CASSSPGEGETQYF
TGTGCCAGCAGCTCGCCGGGTGAAGGGGAGACCCAGTACTTC
>TRBD2|NA|TRBJ2-3|TRBV6-2/TRBV6-3
CASYWDPSGGSTDTQYF
TGTGCCAGCTACTGGGATCCTAGCGGGGGGAGCACAGATACGCAGTATTTT
>NA|NA|TRBJ1-5|TRBV10-3
CATQRVGTDQPQHF
TGTGCCACCCAGCGGGTTGGTACTGATCAGCCCCAGCATTTT
>NA|NA|TRBJ2-2|TRBV6-1
CASSLAPGSSAGELFF
TGTGCCAGCAGTCTCGCCCCAGGGTCCAGCGCCGGGGAGCTGTTTTTT
>NA|few|TRBJ2-1|TRBV4-3
CASSQDLSGTREQFF
TGCGCCAGCAGCCAAGATCTTTCAGGGACAAGGGAGCAGTTCTTC
>NA|few|TRBJ1-5|TRBV12-3/TRBV12-4
CASSRGLYSNQPQHF
TGTGCCAGCAGTAGAGGGTTGTATAGCAATCAGCCCCAGCATTTT
>NA|many|TRBJ2-2|TRBV20-1
CSASQPLGELFF
TGCAGTGCTAGTCAACCGCTCGGGGAGCTGTTTTTT
>NA|NA|TRBJ1-1|TRBV11-2
CASSSAGAPEAFF
TGTGCCAGCAGCTCAGCGGGGGCCCCTGAAGCTTTCTTT
>TRBD1|few|TRBJ2-2|TRBV29-1
CSVVDRGGTGELFF
TGCAGCGTTGTGGACAGGGGTGGCACCGGGGAGCTGTTTTTT
>TRBD1|NA|TRBJ2-1|TRBV11-2
CASSLVRTGVSREQFF
TGTGCCAGCAGCTTAGTGAGGACAGGGGTTAGTCGTGAGCAGTTCTTC
>NA|NA|TRBJ2-2|TRBV7-2
CASSLVGPTGELFF
TGTGCCAGCAGCTTAGTGGGACCCACCGGGGAGCTGTTTTTT
>TRBD2|few|TRBJ2-7|TRBV11-2
CASSLWEGSYEQYF
TGTGCCAGCAGCTTATGGGAGGGTTCCTACGAGCAGTACTTC
>NA|few|TRBJ2-1|TRBV12-3/TRBV12-4
CASTWRGANEQFF
TGTGCCAGCACCTGGCGGGGAGCGAATGAGCAGTTCTTC
>NA|NA|TRBJ2-4|TRBV13
CASSLGGPENIQYF
TGTGCCAGCAGCTTAGGAGGTCCGGAGAACATTCAGTACTTC
>NA|NA|TRBJ2-3|TRBV5-1
CASSPGYRDWTDTQYF
TGCGCCAGCAGCCCGGGTTACAGGGATTGGACAGATACGCAGTATTTT
>NA|few|TRBJ2-3|TRBV18
CASSPPPASPHPDTQYF
TGTGCCAGCTCACCACCACCGGCTAGCCCCCATCCAGATACGCAGTATTTT
>NA|many|TRBJ2-3|TRBV6-1
CASSEGGGEADTQYF
TGTGCCAGCAGTGAAGGAGGCGGGGAGGCAGATACGCAGTATTTT
>TRBD2|NA|TRBJ2-1|TRBV29-1
CSVEFTSGAYNEQFF
TGCAGCGTTGAATTTACTAGCGGGGCATACAATGAGCAGTTCTTC
>TRBD2|NA|TRBJ2-5|TRBV9
CASSGVSGGPKETQYF
TGTGCCAGCAGCGGTGTTAGCGGGGGCCCGAAGGAGACCCAGTACTTC
>NA|many|TRBJ2-1|TRBV2
CASSDREGNEQFF
TGTGCCAGCAGTGACCGGGAAGGTAATGAGCAGTTCTTC
>TRBD2|few|TRBJ2-5|TRBV2
CASSIGDSGGETQYF
TGTGCCAGCAGTATAGGAGATAGCGGGGGGGAGACCCAGTACTTC